This T cell receptor (beta chain) originates from a study of Graves' ophthalmopathy and Graves' hyperthyroidism. Study in general: By definition, stable hyperthyroidism involved no ophthalmopathy within 18 months of follow-up.

TCR beta CDR3 amplification used RNA transcripts. HTBI primers served in a first-round RT-PCR, which a second-round multiplex PCR followed. TCRdb reprocessed the multiplex PCR reads via MiXCR and lists one record per CDR3 protein. The repertoire has more than 1,000,000 distinct CDR3 sequences, about 38% of them found once; the top ten carry 11%. This clonotype was counted a few times. V lost 6 bases and J 4 bases, leaving 22 bases between the germline ends. The CDR3 contains 17 residues. Sequencing was done on a sample of peripheral blood or thyroid tissue (not recorded which). This rearrangement joins TRBV12-3 or TRBV12-4 to TRBJ1-5; TRBD1 is a possible D gene (6 bases). The clonotype was recovered from an adult man with Graves' hyperthyroidism. CDR3 nucleotide sequence: TGTGCCAGCAGCCCGCAGGGAAGCTCGGACAGTAATCAGCCCCAGCATTTT. Translating it yields CASSPQGSSDSNQPQHF.